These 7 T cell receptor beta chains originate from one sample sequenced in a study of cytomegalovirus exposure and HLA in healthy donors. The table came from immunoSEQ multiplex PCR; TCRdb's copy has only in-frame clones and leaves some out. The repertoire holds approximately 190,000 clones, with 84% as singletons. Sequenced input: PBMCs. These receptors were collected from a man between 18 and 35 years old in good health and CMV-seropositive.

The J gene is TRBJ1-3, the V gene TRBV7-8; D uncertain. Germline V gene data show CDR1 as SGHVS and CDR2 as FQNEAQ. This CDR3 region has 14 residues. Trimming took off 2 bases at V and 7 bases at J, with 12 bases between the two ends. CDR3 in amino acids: CASSLLPGWNTIYF. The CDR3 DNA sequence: TGTGCCAGCAGCTTACTCCCGGGGTGGAACACCATATATTTT.

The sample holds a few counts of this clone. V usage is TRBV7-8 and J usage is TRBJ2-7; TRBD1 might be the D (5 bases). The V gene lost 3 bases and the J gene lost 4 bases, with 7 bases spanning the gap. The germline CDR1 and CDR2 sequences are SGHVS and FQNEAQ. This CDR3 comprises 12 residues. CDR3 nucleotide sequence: TGTGCCAGCAGCTTCCAGGGATACGAGCAGTACTTC. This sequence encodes CASSFQGYEQYF.

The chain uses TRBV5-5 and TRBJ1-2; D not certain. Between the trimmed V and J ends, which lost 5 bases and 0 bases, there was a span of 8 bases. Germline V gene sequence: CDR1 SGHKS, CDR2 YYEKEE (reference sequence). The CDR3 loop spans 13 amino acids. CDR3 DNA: TGTGCCAGCAGTTCCCCGGCTAACTATGGCTACACCTTC. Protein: CASSSPANYGYTF.

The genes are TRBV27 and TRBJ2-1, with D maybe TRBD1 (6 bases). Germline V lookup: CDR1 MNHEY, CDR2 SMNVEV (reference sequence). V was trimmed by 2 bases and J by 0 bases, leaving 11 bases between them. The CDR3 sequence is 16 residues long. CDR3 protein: CASSLRGTDSYNEQFF. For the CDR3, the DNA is TGTGCCAGCAGTTTAAGGGGGACGGACTCCTACAATGAGCAGTTCTTC.

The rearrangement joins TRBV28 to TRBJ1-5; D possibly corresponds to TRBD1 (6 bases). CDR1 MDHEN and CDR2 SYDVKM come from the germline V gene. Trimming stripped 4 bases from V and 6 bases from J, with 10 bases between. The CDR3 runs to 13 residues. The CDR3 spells CASSSGDGQPQHF. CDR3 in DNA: TGTGCCAGCAGTTCAGGGGACGGTCAGCCCCAGCATTTT. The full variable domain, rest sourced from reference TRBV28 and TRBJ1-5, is DVKVTQSSRYLVKRTGEKVFLECVQDMDHENMFWYRQDPGLGLRLIYFSYDVKMKEKGDIPEGYSVSREKKERFSLILESASTNQTSMYLCASSSGDGQPQHFGDGTRLSIL.

CDR3 protein: CASTSGLANTDTQYF. DNA for the CDR3: TGTGCCAGCACCTCGGGACTAGCGAACACAGATACGCAGTATTTT. This chain links TRBV5-4 with TRBJ2-3; 10 bases line up with TRBD2. Germline loops: CDR1 SGHNT, CDR2 YYREEE (reference sequence). This CDR3 has 15 amino acids. The junction had 6 bases not matched to a gene; V was cut back by 6 bases and J by 2 bases. The full variable domain, its missing parts supplied by reference TRBV5-4 and TRBJ2-3, is ETGVTQSPTHLIKTRGQQVTLRCSSQSGHNTVSWYQQALGQGPQFIFQYYREEENGRGNFPPRFSGLQFPNYSSELNVNALELDDSALYLCASTSGLANTDTQYFGPGTRLTVL.

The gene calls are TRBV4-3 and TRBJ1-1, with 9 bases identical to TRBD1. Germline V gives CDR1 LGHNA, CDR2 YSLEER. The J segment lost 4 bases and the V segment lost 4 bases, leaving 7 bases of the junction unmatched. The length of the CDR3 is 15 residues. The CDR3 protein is CASSLVDRGGTEAFF. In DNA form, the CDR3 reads TGCGCCAGCAGCCTCGTAGACAGGGGGGGCACTGAAGCTTTCTTT.